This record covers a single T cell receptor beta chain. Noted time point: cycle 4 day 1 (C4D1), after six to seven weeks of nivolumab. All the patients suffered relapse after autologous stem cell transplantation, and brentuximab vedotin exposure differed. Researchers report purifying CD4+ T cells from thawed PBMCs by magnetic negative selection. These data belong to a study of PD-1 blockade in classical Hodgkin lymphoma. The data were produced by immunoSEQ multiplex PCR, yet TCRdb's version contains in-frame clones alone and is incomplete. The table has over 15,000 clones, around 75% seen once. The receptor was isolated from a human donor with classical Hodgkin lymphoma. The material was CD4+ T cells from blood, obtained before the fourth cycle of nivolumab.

This CDR3 is CAISLAGEQGYEQFF. In nucleotides, the CDR3 is TGTGCCATCAGCTTAGCGGGGGAACAGGGGTATGAGCAGTTCTTC. The rearrangement joins TRBV10-3 to TRBJ2-1; 9 bases are shared with TRBD2. Looked up from germline, CDR1 is ENHRY and CDR2 is SYGVKD. This CDR3 is 15 amino acids long. V gave up 6 bases and J gave up 8 bases; unmatched junction bases: 11.